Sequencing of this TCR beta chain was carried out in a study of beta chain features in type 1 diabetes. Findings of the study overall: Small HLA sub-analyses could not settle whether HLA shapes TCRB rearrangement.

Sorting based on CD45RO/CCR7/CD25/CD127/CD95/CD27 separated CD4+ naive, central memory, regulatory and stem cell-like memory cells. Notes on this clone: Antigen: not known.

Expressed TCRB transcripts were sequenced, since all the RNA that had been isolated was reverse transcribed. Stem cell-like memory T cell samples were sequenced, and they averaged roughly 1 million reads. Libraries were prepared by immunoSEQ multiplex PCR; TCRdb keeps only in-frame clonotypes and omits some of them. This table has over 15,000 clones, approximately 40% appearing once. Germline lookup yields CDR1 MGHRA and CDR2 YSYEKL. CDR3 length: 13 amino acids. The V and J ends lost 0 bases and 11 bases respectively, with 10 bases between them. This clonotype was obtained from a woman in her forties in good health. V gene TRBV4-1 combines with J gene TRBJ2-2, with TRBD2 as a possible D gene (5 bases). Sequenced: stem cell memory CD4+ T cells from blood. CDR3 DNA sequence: TGCGCCAGCAGCCAAGATACTAGTGAAGAGCTGTTTTTT. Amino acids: CASSQDTSEELFF.